A single sample is the source of the 15 T cell receptor beta chains below, sequenced in a study of Graves' ophthalmopathy and Graves' hyperthyroidism. RNA served as the template for amplifying TCR beta CDR3 regions. Scientists carried out first-round RT-PCR using HTBI primers and then a second-round multiplex PCR. TCRdb reprocessed the multiplex PCR reads with MiXCR, giving one entry per CDR3 protein. The table shows roughly 300,000 distinct CDR3 sequences, with roughly 17% occurring only once. Source material: peripheral blood. Receptors originate from an adult man with Graves' ophthalmopathy.

This clonotype has at least ten counts. V gene TRBV12-3 or TRBV12-4 combines with J gene TRBJ2-2; weak D call: TRBD2 (6 bases). CDR3 length equals 16 residues. The V and J ends lost 5 bases and 2 bases respectively, with 15 bases between them. In DNA form, the CDR3 reads TGTGCCAGCAGTATCCCCCTGCGGGGAAACACCGGGGAGCTGTTTTTT. This codes for CASSIPLRGNTGELFF.

This clonotype has a count of ten or more. The rearrangement uses TRBV20-1 and TRBJ1-1; 7 bases agree with TRBD1. Germline CDR1 reads DFQATT; CDR2 reads SNEGSKA (reference sequence). Trimming removed 1 base from V and 7 bases from J; junction bases left unmatched: 12. The CDR3 runs to 15 residues. Written as DNA, the CDR3 is TGCAGTGCTAGAGGCCCGGAGGACAGGTCGGGTGAAGCTTTCTTT. Residues: CSARGPEDRSGEAFF.

This clonotype came up many times. The J gene is TRBJ2-7, the V gene TRBV6-1; 11 bases agree with TRBD2. V shed 5 bases, J shed 2 bases, and the junction held 5 bases outside the gene matches. CDR1 is MNHNS, CDR2 SASEGT, per germline. This CDR3 comprises 15 residues. The CDR3 bases are TGTGCCAGCAGTATAGCGGGAGGGCAGGCCTACGAGCAGTACTTC. Protein sequence: CASSIAGGQAYEQYF.

This clonotype was observed at least ten times. The chain couples TRBV20-1 to TRBJ1-2; D is possibly TRBD1 (5 bases). Germline CDR1 reads DFQATT; CDR2 reads SNEGSKA (reference sequence). This CDR3 has 11 amino acids. V dropped 6 bases and J dropped 4 bases, with 9 bases sitting between them. The CDR3 protein is CSAGGGYGYTF. DNA for the CDR3: TGCAGTGCCGGTGGGGGCTATGGCTACACCTTC.

The chain employs TRBV29-1 and TRBJ2-6; D gene uncertain. The CDR3 loop spans 16 amino acids. The germline CDR1 and CDR2 sequences are SQVTM and ANQGSEA. V lost 4 bases and J 2 bases, leaving 15 bases between the germline ends. The CDR3 loop reads CSVASGRAAGANVLTF. The DNA of the CDR3 is TGCAGCGTTGCCTCGGGTCGGGCAGCTGGGGCCAACGTCCTGACTTTC.

This clonotype came up many times. V is TRBV12-3 or TRBV12-4 and J is TRBJ2-1, with D perhaps TRBD2 (5 bases). The CDR3 has 15 residues. V was cut by 3 bases and J by 4 bases, with 13 bases left in between. The CDR3 sequence is CASSFGSGLYNEQFF. CDR3 nucleotides: TGTGCCAGCAGTTTTGGCAGCGGCTTGTACAATGAGCAGTTCTTC.

As for this clonotype: Possible read error: a much larger clone is one base away. The chain has TRBV12-3 or TRBV12-4 and TRBJ1-1, with unresolved D. CDR3 length equals 13 residues. V was trimmed by 4 bases and J by 8 bases, leaving 14 bases between them. The CDR3 here is CASSSVVSGEAFF. The DNA of the CDR3 is TGTGCCAGCAGTTCAGTAGTGTCTGGGGAAGCTTTCTTT.

This sequence joins TRBV7-2 and TRBJ1-2, with D maybe TRBD1 (5 bases). V shed 6 bases and J shed 3 bases, with 14 bases lying between them. This CDR3 spans 14 amino acids. Germline lookup yields CDR1 SGHTA and CDR2 FQGNSA. CDR3 coding DNA: TGTGCCAGCAGTCTGCGGGGGATGGACTATGGCTACACCTTC. Translating gives CASSLRGMDYGYTF.

This clonotype showed up many times. This rearrangement joins TRBV4-3 to TRBJ1-2; 8 bases line up with TRBD1. V gave up 0 bases and J gave up 9 bases; unmatched junction bases: 6. Germline V gives CDR1 LGHNA, CDR2 YSLEER. The CDR3 is 14 residues long. The CDR3 bases are TGCGCCAGCAGCCAAGACGGGACAGGTGGGAGCTACACCTTC. It yields the protein CASSQDGTGGSYTF.

This clonotype was seen a handful of times. The chain couples TRBV14 to TRBJ2-7; possibly TRBD2 for D (5 bases). V lost 1 base, J lost 1 base, and 8 bases lay in between. Looked up from germline, CDR1 is SGHDN and CDR2 is FVKESK. The CDR3 has 14 amino acids. CDR3 sequence: CASSQVWTSYEQYF. The CDR3 nucleotides read TGTGCCAGCAGCCAAGTATGGACTTCCTACGAGCAGTACTTC.

This clonotype was picked up many times. The genes are TRBV6-5 and TRBJ2-2, with 7 bases matching TRBD1. V lost 10 bases to trimming and J lost 3 bases; unmatched junction nucleotides: 8. Looked up from germline, CDR1 is MNHEY and CDR2 is SVGAGI. This CDR3 comprises 14 residues. CDR3: CATSEQGYTGELFF. The CDR3, as DNA: TGTGCCACCTCAGAACAGGGGTACACCGGGGAGCTGTTTTTT.

This clonotype has a count of ten or more. This chain links TRBV2 with TRBJ2-7; 9 bases map to TRBD2. From germline, CDR1 is SNHLY and CDR2 FYNNEI. The V and J ends lost 6 bases and 1 base, in that order; junction bases with no gene match: 10. The CDR3 contains 16 residues. CDR3 nucleotides: TGTGCCAGCAGGGAGTCGATAGCGGGGGCGTCCTACGAGCAGTACTTC. It specifies CASRESIAGASYEQYF.

This clonotype was observed many times. V usage is TRBV30 and J usage is TRBJ2-7; 7 nucleotides match TRBD1. J gave up 2 bases and V 3 bases, and 4 bases lay outside the gene matches. The germline V gene has CDR1 GTSNPN and CDR2 SVGIG (reference sequence). This CDR3 has 13 amino acids. CDR3 DNA: TGTGCCTGGAGCCGGGACAGAGCCTACGAGCAGTACTTC. It specifies CAWSRDRAYEQYF.

This clonotype appeared many times. V and J are TRBV20-1 and TRBJ2-7; 7 bases match TRBD2. Unmatched junction bases numbered 8, after V lost 3 bases and J lost 3 bases. Germline CDR1 DFQATT, CDR2 SNEGSKA (reference sequence). The CDR3 length is 14 residues. CDR3 DNA: TGCAGTGCTAGGCTTTCGGGACTAAACTACGAGCAGTACTTC. This encodes CSARLSGLNYEQYF.

Ten or more counts support this clonotype. The chain links TRBV12-3 or TRBV12-4 to TRBJ1-1; D remains ambiguous. V was pared by 3 bases and J by 0 bases, with 11 bases between. This CDR3 contains 15 residues. The CDR3 loop is CASSFLGRLNTEAFF. CDR3 bases: TGTGCCAGCAGTTTTCTCGGACGGCTGAACACTGAAGCTTTCTTT.